A single count supports the clone carrying this T cell receptor beta chain. Under the authors' procedure: Amplified reference gene primers provided the basis for estimating nucleated cell counts. Some clones are missing from TCRdb's copy, which holds only in-frame ones; the method was immunoSEQ multiplex PCR. The DNA was the basis for D and trimming; V, J and clone size are from that table. The repertoire has about 170,000 clones, 84% of them found once; the top ten carry approximately 7.7%. CDR3 length: 13 residues. Germline-derived CDR1 and CDR2 are SGHTA and FQGTGA. V lost 5 bases, J lost 6 bases, and 11 bases lay in between. The data were taken from a study of blood T cell repertoires in COVID-19. Study overall: Both acute and convalescent COVID-19 samples were obtained from the United States, Italy and Spain. PBMCs, B-cell-depleted T cells, or T cells provided the cDNA or gDNA that made up the material.

The TCR was taken from a middle-aged man who had recovered from COVID-19. Sequences were obtained from peripheral blood. This rearrangement joins TRBV7-3 to TRBJ2-1; D uncertain. This CDR3 is CASSPPNSNEQFF. In DNA form, the CDR3 reads TGTGCCAGCAGCCCCCCTAATTCCAATGAGCAGTTCTTC.